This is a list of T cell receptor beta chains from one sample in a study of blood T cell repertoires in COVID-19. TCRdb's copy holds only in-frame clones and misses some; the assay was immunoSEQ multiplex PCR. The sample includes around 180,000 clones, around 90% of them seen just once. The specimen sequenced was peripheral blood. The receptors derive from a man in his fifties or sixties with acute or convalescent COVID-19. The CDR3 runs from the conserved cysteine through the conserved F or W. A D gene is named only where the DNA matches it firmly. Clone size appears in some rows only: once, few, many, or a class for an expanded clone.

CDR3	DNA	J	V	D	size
CATSRLAGGTGELFF	TGTGCCACCAGCAGACTAGCGGGGGGCACCGGGGAGCTGTTTTTT	TRBJ2-2	TRBV15	TRBD2	NA
CASSLLRDSAPEQFF	TGCGCCAGCAGCCTACTTAGGGACAGCGCGCCCGAGCAGTTCTTC	TRBJ2-1	TRBV4-1	TRBD1	NA
CASSYQGNMNTEAFF	TGTGCCAGCAGTTACCAGGGGAACATGAACACTGAAGCTTTCTTT	TRBJ1-1	TRBV6-6	NA	NA
CASTPRTVNTEAFF	TGTGCCAGCACCCCCCGGACAGTGAACACTGAAGCTTTCTTT	TRBJ1-1	TRBV5-5	NA	NA
CAISDPDREGEQYF	TGTGCCATCAGTGACCCGGACAGGGAAGGCGAGCAGTACTTC	TRBJ2-7	TRBV10-3	TRBD1	NA
CASSAVETQYF	TGCGCCAGCAGCGCGGTTGAGACCCAGTACTTC	TRBJ2-5	TRBV10-2	NA	NA
CRTGLAGTETQYF	TGTAGGACTGGACTAGCGGGAACAGAGACCCAGTACTTC	TRBJ2-5	TRBV5-4	TRBD2	NA
CASSGGTANQPQHF	TGTGCCAGCAGCGGAGGGACAGCAAATCAGCCCCAGCATTTT	TRBJ1-5	TRBV9	TRBD1	once
CASSLGTANTEAFF	TGTGCCAGCAGCTTAGGGACAGCGAACACTGAAGCTTTCTTT	TRBJ1-1	TRBV7-8	NA	NA
CASSPDRVSGIYNEQFF	TGTGCCAGCAGCCCCGACAGGGTCTCAGGGATATACAATGAGCAGTTCTTC	TRBJ2-1	TRBV7-8	TRBD1	NA
CASSVAGAEQFF	TGTGCCAGCAGCGTGGCAGGTGCCGAGCAGTTCTTC	TRBJ2-1	TRBV9	NA	NA
CASSLPGGAPETQYF	TGTGCCAGCAGCTTGCCCGGCGGGGCCCCGGAGACCCAGTACTTC	TRBJ2-5	TRBV5-4	NA	NA
CASSTRQGTSNQPQHF	TGTGCCAGTAGTACAAGACAGGGGACAAGCAATCAGCCCCAGCATTTT	TRBJ1-5	TRBV19	TRBD1	NA
CASSPQGFSNQPQHF	TGTGCCAGCAGTCCTCAGGGCTTTAGCAATCAGCCCCAGCATTTT	TRBJ1-5	TRBV6-6	NA	NA
CAWSVRGSAWGQPQHF	TGTGCCTGGAGTGTTAGAGGGTCAGCGTGGGGTCAGCCCCAGCATTTT	TRBJ1-5	TRBV30	NA	NA
CASSHQGTYEQYF	TGCGCCAGCAGCCATCAGGGTACCTACGAGCAGTACTTC	TRBJ2-7	TRBV4-1	NA	NA
CASSTGLARNEQFF	TGTGCCAGCAGCACGGGACTAGCGCGCAATGAGCAGTTCTTC	TRBJ2-1	TRBV5-5	TRBD2	NA
CASSYAGYETQYF	TGTGCCAGCAGCTATGCGGGGTATGAGACCCAGTACTTC	TRBJ2-5	TRBV7-8	NA	NA
CASIGQKNTEAFF	TGTGCCAGTATTGGGCAGAAGAACACTGAAGCTTTCTTT	TRBJ1-1	TRBV19	NA	NA
CATSDSFDRSPYEQYF	TGTGCCACCAGTGACTCCTTTGACAGGTCCCCCTACGAGCAGTACTTC	TRBJ2-7	TRBV24-1	NA	NA
CASSLAAGRQETQYF	TGTGCCAGCAGCTTAGCAGCGGGGCGCCAAGAGACCCAGTACTTC	TRBJ2-5	TRBV11-1	TRBD2	NA
CASSARTGTRSGYTF	TGTGCCAGTAGTGCCCGGACAGGGACCAGGTCTGGCTACACCTTC	TRBJ1-2	TRBV19	TRBD1	NA
CASSVLAFF	TGTGCCAGCAGCGTCTTGGCTTTCTTT	TRBJ1-1	TRBV5-8	NA	NA
CASRSSRTGTYEQYF	TGTGCCAGCAGGTCATCCCGGACAGGGACCTACGAGCAGTACTTC	TRBJ2-7	TRBV27	TRBD1	NA
CATSREGQNTGELFF	TGTGCCACCAGCAGAGAAGGACAGAACACCGGGGAGCTGTTTTTT	TRBJ2-2	TRBV15	NA	NA
CASSPIQAGGYNSPLHF	TGTGCCAGCAGCCCCATCCAGGCAGGGGGCTATAATTCACCCCTCCACTTT	TRBJ1-6	TRBV3-1/TRBV3-2	TRBD1	NA
CASSQSRGQGATGELFF	TGCGCCAGCAGCCAGAGCCGGGGACAGGGGGCCACCGGGGAGCTGTTTTTT	TRBJ2-2	TRBV4-1	TRBD1	few
CASKGRRNTGELFF	TGTGCCAGTAAGGGGCGTAGGAACACCGGGGAGCTGTTTTTT	TRBJ2-2	TRBV19	NA	once
CASSLPRGTGETQYF	TGTGCCAGCAGCTTACCTCGGGGGACAGGGGAGACCCAGTACTTC	TRBJ2-5	TRBV7-9	TRBD1	NA
CASSPLQIYNEQFF	TGTGCCAGTAGCCCCCTACAGATCTACAATGAGCAGTTCTTC	TRBJ2-1	TRBV19	NA	once
CATSDPGLAGEETQYF	TGTGCCACCAGTGACCCGGGACTAGCGGGGGAAGAGACCCAGTACTTC	TRBJ2-5	TRBV24-1	TRBD2	NA
CASSPGTSGRRNNEQFF	TGCGCCAGCAGCCCCGGGACTAGCGGGAGGCGAAACAATGAGCAGTTCTTC	TRBJ2-1	TRBV5-1	TRBD2	NA
CASSLPGQGQETQYF	TGTGCCAGCAGTTTACCGGGACAGGGACAAGAGACCCAGTACTTC	TRBJ2-5	TRBV13	TRBD1	NA
CSVEVGAGYGYTF	TGCAGCGTTGAAGTGGGAGCTGGATATGGCTACACCTTC	TRBJ1-2	TRBV29-1	NA	NA
CAWGTGETQYF	TGTGCCTGGGGGACAGGAGAGACCCAGTACTTC	TRBJ2-5	TRBV30	TRBD1	NA
CASSQGRGAAPGELFF	TGTGCCAGCAGCCAAGGGCGGGGGGCCGCACCAGGGGAGCTGTTTTTT	TRBJ2-2	TRBV3-1/TRBV3-2	TRBD2	NA
CASSVDGQGALEDTEAFF	TGTGCCAGCAGTGTGGACGGACAGGGGGCTCTGGAGGACACTGAAGCTTTCTTT	TRBJ1-1	TRBV2	TRBD1	NA
CASSLSPRGDEKLFF	TGTGCCAGCAGTTTATCACCCAGGGGAGATGAAAAACTGTTTTTT	TRBJ1-4	TRBV27	NA	NA
CASRRDLNTGELFF	TGTGCCAGCAGAAGGGACTTGAACACCGGGGAGCTGTTTTTT	TRBJ2-2	TRBV25-1	NA	NA
CASSPRRQGGYGYTF	TGTGCCAGCAGCCCACGAAGACAGGGTGGCTATGGCTACACCTTC	TRBJ1-2	TRBV7-9	TRBD1	NA
CASSYKRGQNGELFF	TGCGCCAGCAGCTACAAAAGGGGGCAGAACGGGGAGCTGTTTTTT	TRBJ2-2	TRBV5-1	TRBD1	few
CASSQDLTAGELHEQYF	TGTGCCAGCAGCCAAGATCTAACAGCGGGAGAACTCCACGAGCAGTACTTC	TRBJ2-7	TRBV4-2	TRBD2	NA
CASSSNRGQETQYF	TGTGCCAGCAGCTCGAACAGGGGACAAGAGACCCAGTACTTC	TRBJ2-5	TRBV7-9	TRBD1	NA
CASSSFGDSGNTIYF	TGTGCCAGCAGTTCCTTCGGAGATTCCGGAAACACCATATATTTT	TRBJ1-3	TRBV6-5	NA	NA
CATSDPKSPTHTDTQYF	TGTGCCACCAGTGATCCAAAGAGTCCGACTCACACAGATACGCAGTATTTT	TRBJ2-3	TRBV24-1	NA	NA
CSASRGSDTQYF	TGCAGTGCTAGTCGGGGGTCAGATACGCAGTATTTT	TRBJ2-3	TRBV20-1	NA	NA